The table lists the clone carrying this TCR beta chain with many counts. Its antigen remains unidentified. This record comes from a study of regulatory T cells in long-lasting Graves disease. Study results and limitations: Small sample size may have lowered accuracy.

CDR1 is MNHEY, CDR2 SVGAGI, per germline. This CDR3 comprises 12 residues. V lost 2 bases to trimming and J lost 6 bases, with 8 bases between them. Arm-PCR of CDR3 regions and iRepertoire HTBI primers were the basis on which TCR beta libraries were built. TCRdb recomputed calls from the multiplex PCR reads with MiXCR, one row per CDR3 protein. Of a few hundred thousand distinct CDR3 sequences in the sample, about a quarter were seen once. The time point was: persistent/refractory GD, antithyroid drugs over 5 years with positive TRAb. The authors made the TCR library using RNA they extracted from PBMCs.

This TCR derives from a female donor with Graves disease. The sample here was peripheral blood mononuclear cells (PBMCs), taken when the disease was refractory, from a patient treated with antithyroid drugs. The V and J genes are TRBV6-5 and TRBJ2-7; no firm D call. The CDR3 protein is CASSYPTGEQYF. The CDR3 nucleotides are TGTGCCAGCAGTTACCCTACCGGCGAGCAGTACTTC.